These 29 T cell receptor beta chains originate from one sample sequenced in a study of cytomegalovirus exposure and HLA in healthy donors. Assay: immunoSEQ multiplex PCR; the TCRdb copy retains only in-frame clones and omits some. The sample contains over 200,000 clones, 88% of which appear only once. The specimen was PBMCs. The receptors were gathered from a woman between 18 and 29 years old in good health and CMV-seronegative.

This clone was recorded a few times. The chain combines TRBV6-1 with TRBJ2-7; tentatively, D is TRBD1 (6 bases). Per germline, CDR1 MNHNS and CDR2 SASEGT. This CDR3 comprises 15 residues. V was cut by 2 bases and J by 5 bases, with 16 bases left in between. The chain's CDR3 is CASSENLGASDEQYF. CDR3 DNA: TGTGCCAGCAGTGAAAATCTGGGGGCGAGTGACGAGCAGTACTTC.

The chain is built from TRBV28 and TRBJ2-3, with 8 bases fitting TRBD2. Germline lookup yields CDR1 MDHEN and CDR2 SYDVKM. J was trimmed by 8 bases and V by 5 bases; bases with no gene match: 6. This CDR3 is built from 13 residues. DNA of the CDR3: TGTGCCAGCAGTCCCTCGGGACTAGTTACGCAGTATTTT. Its protein product is CASSPSGLVTQYF.

The CDR3 reads CASSQDLTGSLNYEQYF. DNA for the CDR3: TGCGCCAGCAGCCAAGATTTGACAGGGTCCCTAAACTACGAGCAGTACTTC. J is TRBJ2-7 and V is TRBV4-1; TRBD1 matches 7 bases. CDR1 and CDR2 from the germline V gene are MGHRA and YSYEKL. CDR3 length: 17 amino acids. Trimming at V came to 0 bases and at J to 3 bases, leaving 11 bases not matched to a gene.

The gene calls are TRBV4-2 and TRBJ2-5; 9 bases match TRBD2. The CDR3 spans 17 residues. J gave up 4 bases and V 0 bases, and 9 bases lay outside the gene matches. Germline loops: CDR1 LGHNA, CDR2 YNFKEQ. The CDR3 here is CASSQDGTSHRGETQYF. CDR3 DNA: TGTGCCAGCAGCCAAGATGGGACTAGCCATAGGGGAGAGACCCAGTACTTC.

The chain employs TRBV2 and TRBJ2-1; 8 bases are shared with TRBD1. Trimming at V came to 6 bases and at J to 4 bases, leaving 8 bases not matched to a gene. The CDR3 spans 15 residues. Looked up from germline, CDR1 is SNHLY and CDR2 is FYNNEI. This CDR3 reads CASRAPGQAYNEQFF. As DNA, the CDR3 is TGTGCCAGCAGGGCCCCGGGACAGGCATACAATGAGCAGTTCTTC.

As regards this clone: At one boundary the junction diverges from the germline segment, which might be a read error. The chain couples TRBV7-9 to TRBJ2-3; 11 bases are shared with TRBD2. Germline loops: CDR1 SEHNR, CDR2 FQNEAQ (reference sequence). This CDR3 has 15 amino acids. The CDR3 is CASRATSGSIDTQYF. CDR3 nucleotide sequence: TGTGCCAGCAGGGCTACTAGCGGGAGCATAGATACGCAGTATTTT.

The rearrangement uses TRBV7-6 and TRBJ2-1; 13 positions agree with TRBD2. The CDR3 consists of 15 residues. CDR1 SGHVS and CDR2 FNYEAQ come from the germline V gene. With 5 bases clipped from V and 7 bases from J, the junction kept 5 bases outside the gene matches. The CDR3 bases are TGTGCCAGCAGCGAACTAGCGGGAGGGCGGAATGAGCAGTTCTTC. It yields the protein CASSELAGGRNEQFF.

The chain recombines TRBV5-6 with TRBJ2-1; 10 nucleotides agree with TRBD2. J was trimmed by 7 bases and V by 2 bases; bases with no gene match: 6. CDR3 size: 15 residues. In germline, CDR1 is SGHDT, CDR2 YYEEEE. The CDR3 loop is CASSFSGGSWNEQFF. The CDR3 coding sequence is TGTGCCAGCAGCTTTAGCGGGGGGTCCTGGAATGAGCAGTTCTTC.

This chain joins TRBV10-1 and TRBJ2-5, with 9 bases aligning to TRBD1. This CDR3 is built from 15 residues. With V trimmed by 3 bases and J by 4 bases, 6 bases remained unmatched. CDR1 and CDR2 from the germline V gene are WNHNN and SYGVQD (reference sequence). CDR3 DNA: TGCGCCAGCAGTGATCGACAGGGGGGTCGAGAGACCCAGTACTTC. It is translated as CASSDRQGGRETQYF.

This chain uses TRBV6-6 with TRBJ2-7, with D possibly TRBD1 on 6 matching bases. This CDR3 has 13 residues. Germline V lookup: CDR1 MNHNY, CDR2 SVGAGI (reference sequence). V lost 3 bases, J lost 1 base, and 7 bases lay in between. The CDR3 loop is CASSYGQSYEQYF. In nucleotides, the CDR3 is TGTGCCAGCAGTTATGGACAGTCCTACGAGCAGTACTTC.

This clone was counted a single time. The rearrangement uses TRBV6-5 and TRBJ2-7; the D is unclear. The germline V and J ends were trimmed by 4 bases and 1 base, with 8 bases remaining between them. CDR3 length: 13 residues. From germline, CDR1 is MNHEY and CDR2 SVGAGI. The CDR3 DNA is TGTGCCAGCAGTTCCGCGGTTTCCTACGAGCAGTACTTC. It translates to CASSSAVSYEQYF.

The chain carries TRBV7-2 and TRBJ2-7; TRBD1 might be the D (6 bases). Trimming pared 4 bases from V and 3 bases from J, leaving 16 bases between. The length of the CDR3 is 15 residues. Looked up from germline, CDR1 is SGHTA and CDR2 is FQGNSA. The CDR3 loop is CASSSRRTADYEQYF. CDR3 DNA sequence: TGTGCCAGCAGCTCTCGTAGGACAGCGGACTACGAGCAGTACTTC.

This rearrangement joins TRBV6-6 to TRBJ2-7, with D maybe TRBD1 (6 bases). CDR3 length: 15 residues. Per the germline V gene, CDR1 is MNHNY and CDR2 is SVGAGI (reference sequence). Deletions cut 5 bases from V and 2 bases from J, with 16 bases between. As DNA, the CDR3 is TGTGCCAGCAGTCCGGCCGGGACACTAGCCTACGAGCAGTACTTC. Translated, it gives CASSPAGTLAYEQYF.

The V call is TRBV28, the J call TRBJ1-2, with TRBD1 identical over 7 bases. Germline CDR1 is MDHEN and CDR2 is SYDVKM. This CDR3 spans 13 amino acids. V lost 9 bases to trimming and J lost 0 bases; unmatched junction nucleotides: 4. CDR3 DNA: TGTGCCAGTTCGACAGGGCCTAACTATGGCTACACCTTC. As protein: CASSTGPNYGYTF.

This chain links TRBV11-2 with TRBJ2-7; weak D call: TRBD1 (7 bases). Germline values: CDR1 SGHAT, CDR2 FQNNGV. This CDR3 spans 12 amino acids. Between the trimmed V and J ends, which lost 7 bases and 8 bases, there was a span of 15 bases. The CDR3 here is CASTRGESKQYF. DNA of the CDR3: TGTGCCAGCACCAGGGGGGAGAGTAAGCAGTACTTC. The full variable domain, in which reference TRBV11-2 and TRBJ2-7 provide the parts outside the CDR3, is EAGVAQSPRYKIIEKRQSVAFWCNPISGHATLYWYQQILGQGPKLLIQFQNNGVVDDSQLPKDRFSAERLKGVDSTLKIQPAKLEDSAVYLCASTRGESKQYFGPGTRLTVT.

This clone was observed once. For the CDR3, the DNA is TGTGCCAGCAGCCATTTTAGCGGAGTGTTTAGCACAGATACGCAGTATTTT. This encodes CASSHFSGVFSTDTQYF. The genes are TRBV14 and TRBJ2-3, with TRBD2 as a possible D gene (6 bases). The CDR3 consists of 17 residues. The V and J ends lost 3 bases and 0 bases respectively, with 16 bases between them. Germline CDR1 and CDR2: SGHDN and FVKESK. Full variable domain (missing parts from reference TRBV14 and TRBJ2-3): EAGVTQFPSHSVIEKGQTVTLRCDPISGHDNLYWYRRVMGKEIKFLLHFVKESKQDESGMPNNRFLAERTGGTYSTLKVQPAELEDSGVYFCASSHFSGVFSTDTQYFGPGTRLTVL.

The table lists this clone with a count of one. The V call is TRBV6-6, the J call TRBJ1-5, with 8 bases lining up with TRBD1. V shed 8 bases, J shed 0 bases, and the junction held 9 bases outside the gene matches. The CDR3 has 16 residues. Germline V CDR1 and CDR2: MNHNY, SVGAGI (reference sequence). CDR3 protein: CASDPTGAYSNQPQHF. Written as DNA, the CDR3 is TGTGCCAGCGATCCGACAGGGGCATATAGCAATCAGCCCCAGCATTTT.

V gene TRBV6-5 combines with J gene TRBJ2-7; perhaps TRBD1 as D (5 bases). The V end lost 2 bases, the J end lost 5 bases, and 13 bases lay between the germline ends. Germline values: CDR1 MNHEY, CDR2 SVGAGI. This CDR3 spans 14 amino acids. This chain's CDR3 is CASSYQGLAHEQYF. In nucleotides, the CDR3 is TGTGCCAGCAGTTACCAGGGTTTGGCCCACGAGCAGTACTTC.

The chain couples TRBV28 to TRBJ1-2, with D possibly matching TRBD1 (5 bases). The germline V and J ends were trimmed by 5 bases and 5 bases, with 21 bases remaining between them. The CDR3 has 16 residues. Per germline, CDR1 MDHEN and CDR2 SYDVKM. The CDR3 here is CASSPNGDLGGYGYTF. The DNA of the CDR3 is TGTGCCAGCAGTCCTAACGGAGATCTCGGGGGGTATGGCTACACCTTC.

The V call is TRBV4-2, the J call TRBJ1-3; 9 bases align to TRBD1. Germline CDR1 LGHNA, CDR2 YNFKEQ. The CDR3 runs 16 residues. Unmatched junction bases numbered 7, after V lost 4 bases and J lost 3 bases. CDR3 nucleotides: TGTGCCAGCAGCCGCACCGGGACAGGGCTTGGAAACACCATATATTTT. Translating it yields CASSRTGTGLGNTIYF.

The chain links TRBV28 to TRBJ1-3; the D gene is possibly TRBD1 (5 bases). This CDR3 is built from 15 residues. Germline values: CDR1 MDHEN, CDR2 SYDVKM. V lost 6 bases and J 9 bases, leaving 21 bases between the germline ends. CDR3 loop: CASRPHQGTGATIYF. CDR3 nucleotides: TGTGCCAGCAGGCCACATCAGGGCACTGGGGCCACCATATATTTT.

The count of this clone is one. Here the CDR3 DNA reads TGTGCCTGGAGTGTCGGACTCTTCCTCGGCTACACCTTC. Protein product: CAWSVGLFLGYTF. The gene calls are TRBV30 and TRBJ1-2; D is unresolved. Germline V gene lookup returns CDR1 GTSNPN and CDR2 SVGIG (reference sequence). Trimming removed 0 bases from V and 8 bases from J, with 13 bases in between. The CDR3 extends over 13 amino acids.

The chain joins TRBV5-1 to TRBJ2-7; a weak D match, TRBD2 (5 bases). The germline CDR1 and CDR2 sequences are SGHRS and YFSETQ. This CDR3 comprises 13 residues. V lost 4 bases to trimming and J lost 4 bases, with 12 bases between them. CDR3 sequence reads: CASSPGRGYEQYF. CDR3 DNA: TGCGCCAGCAGCCCCGGACGGGGATACGAGCAGTACTTC.

This clone has just one count. This chain links TRBV30 with TRBJ2-3; D may be TRBD1 (6 bases). The CDR3 extends over 12 amino acids. From germline, CDR1 is GTSNPN and CDR2 SVGIG (reference sequence). V was clipped by 5 bases and J by 7 bases, with 13 bases between them. The CDR3 DNA sequence: TGTGCCTGGGATCTAGGACAGAATACGCAGTATTTT. This encodes CAWDLGQNTQYF.

This sequence joins TRBV7-9 and TRBJ2-3; D possibly corresponds to TRBD2 (6 bases). CDR1 is SEHNR and CDR2 is FQNEAQ in the germline V gene (reference sequence). With 1 base removed from V and 3 bases from J, the gap between germline ends came to 14 bases. CDR3 length: 16 amino acids. The CDR3 sequence is CASSLVVGGQTDTQYF. In nucleotides, the CDR3 is TGTGCCAGCAGCTTAGTAGTGGGGGGTCAGACAGATACGCAGTATTTT.

This clone was recorded only once. The chain employs TRBV6-5 and TRBJ2-5, with 7 bases lining up with TRBD1. Germline lookup yields CDR1 MNHEY and CDR2 SVGAGI. The CDR3 runs 13 residues. The junction had 4 bases not matched to a gene; V was cut back by 4 bases and J by 5 bases. CDR3 in DNA: TGTGCCAGCAGTTGGACAGGAAAGGAGACCCAGTACTTC. Translating gives CASSWTGKETQYF.

V and J are TRBV11-1 and TRBJ1-1; D is unclear. Trimming removed 3 bases at V and 2 bases at J, with 4 bases between. This CDR3 contains 12 residues. Germline V gene sequence: CDR1 SGHAT, CDR2 FQDESV (reference sequence). The CDR3 sequence: CASSFTNTEAFF. Here the CDR3 DNA reads TGTGCCAGCAGCTTCACAAACACTGAAGCTTTCTTT.

J is TRBJ2-5 and V is TRBV7-6, with 7 bases that match TRBD2. Germline assignment: CDR1 SGHVS and CDR2 FNYEAQ. V dropped 1 base and J dropped 2; count of bases not matched to a gene: 10. This CDR3 is 17 amino acids long. CDR3 residues: CASSLGEGGPKQETQYF. The CDR3, as DNA: TGTGCCAGCAGCTTAGGGGAGGGAGGGCCTAAACAAGAGACCCAGTACTTC.

J is TRBJ2-4 and V is TRBV27; 7 bases are a match to TRBD2. CDR3 length: 14 amino acids. Trimming removed 1 base from V and 7 bases from J; junction bases left unmatched: 4. The germline CDR1 and CDR2 sequences are MNHEY and SMNVEV (reference sequence). Here the CDR3 reads CASSLYREGNIQYF. The CDR3, as DNA: TGTGCCAGCAGTTTATATAGGGAGGGGAACATTCAGTACTTC.